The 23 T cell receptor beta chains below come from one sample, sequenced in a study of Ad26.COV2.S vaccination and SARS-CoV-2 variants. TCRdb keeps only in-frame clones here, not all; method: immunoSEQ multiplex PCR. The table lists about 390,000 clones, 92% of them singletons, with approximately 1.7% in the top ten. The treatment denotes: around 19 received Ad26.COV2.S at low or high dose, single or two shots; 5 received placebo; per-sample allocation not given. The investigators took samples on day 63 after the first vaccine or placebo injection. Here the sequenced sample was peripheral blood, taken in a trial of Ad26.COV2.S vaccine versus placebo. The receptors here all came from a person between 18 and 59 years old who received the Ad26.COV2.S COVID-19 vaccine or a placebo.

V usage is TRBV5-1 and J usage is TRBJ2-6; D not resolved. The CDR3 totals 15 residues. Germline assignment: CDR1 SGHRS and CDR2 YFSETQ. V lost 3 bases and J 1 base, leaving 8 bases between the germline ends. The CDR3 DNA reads TGCGCCAGCAGCTCGAGGTCGTCTGGGGCCAACGTCCTGACTTTC. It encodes CASSSRSSGANVLTF.

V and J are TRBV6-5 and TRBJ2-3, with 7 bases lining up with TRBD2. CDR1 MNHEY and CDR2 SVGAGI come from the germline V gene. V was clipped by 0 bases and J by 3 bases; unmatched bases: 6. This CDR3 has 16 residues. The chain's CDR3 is CASSYSWGGRTDTQYF. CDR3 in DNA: TGTGCCAGCAGTTACTCTTGGGGGGGAAGAACAGATACGCAGTATTTT.

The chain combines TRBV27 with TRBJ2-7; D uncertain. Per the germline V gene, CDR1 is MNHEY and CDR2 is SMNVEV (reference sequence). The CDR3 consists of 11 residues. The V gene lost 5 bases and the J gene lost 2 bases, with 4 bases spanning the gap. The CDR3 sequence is CASSPAYEQYF. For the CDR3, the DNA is TGTGCCAGCAGTCCCGCCTACGAGCAGTACTTC.

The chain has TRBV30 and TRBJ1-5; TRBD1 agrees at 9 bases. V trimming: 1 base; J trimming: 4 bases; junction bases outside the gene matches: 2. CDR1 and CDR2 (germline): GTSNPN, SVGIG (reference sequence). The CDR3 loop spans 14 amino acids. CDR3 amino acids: CAWSEDRGNQPQHF. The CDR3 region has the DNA TGTGCCTGGAGTGAGGACAGGGGAAATCAGCCCCAGCATTTT.

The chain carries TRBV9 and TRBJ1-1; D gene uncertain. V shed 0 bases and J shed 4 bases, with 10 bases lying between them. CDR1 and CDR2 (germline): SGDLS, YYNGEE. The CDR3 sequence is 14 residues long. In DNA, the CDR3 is TGTGCCAGCAGCGTAGAGATGAGGGCCACTGAAGCTTTCTTT. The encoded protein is CASSVEMRATEAFF.

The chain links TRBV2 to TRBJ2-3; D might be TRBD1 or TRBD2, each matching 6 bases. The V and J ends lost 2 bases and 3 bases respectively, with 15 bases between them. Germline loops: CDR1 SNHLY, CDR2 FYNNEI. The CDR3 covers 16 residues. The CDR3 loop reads CASSESQTRGTDTQYF. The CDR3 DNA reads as TGTGCCAGCAGTGAATCGCAGACTAGGGGGACAGATACGCAGTATTTT. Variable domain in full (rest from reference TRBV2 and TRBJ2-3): EPEVTQTPSHQVTQMGQEVILRCVPISNHLYFYWYRQILGQKVEFLVSFYNNEISEKSEIFDDQFSVERPDGSNFTLKIRSTKLEDSAMYFCASSESQTRGTDTQYFGPGTRLTVL.

The DNA for the CDR3 is TGTGCCAGTAGTATTTTTGCAGCGAGCGCAGATACGCAGTATTTT. The encoded protein is CASSIFAASADTQYF. The rearrangement links TRBV19 to TRBJ2-3, with unresolved D. V dropped 3 bases and J dropped 4 bases, with 14 bases sitting between them. Germline V gene sequence: CDR1 LNHDA, CDR2 SQIVND (reference sequence). The CDR3 is 15 amino acids.

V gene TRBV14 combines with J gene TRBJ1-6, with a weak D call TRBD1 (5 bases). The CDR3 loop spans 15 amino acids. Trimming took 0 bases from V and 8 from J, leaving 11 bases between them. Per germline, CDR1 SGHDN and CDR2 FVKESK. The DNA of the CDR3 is TGTGCCAGCAGCCAAGATAGACAGAGGTATTCACCCCTCCACTTT. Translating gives CASSQDRQRYSPLHF. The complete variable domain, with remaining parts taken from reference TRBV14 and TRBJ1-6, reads EAGVTQFPSHSVIEKGQTVTLRCDPISGHDNLYWYRRVMGKEIKFLLHFVKESKQDESGMPNNRFLAERTGGTYSTLKVQPAELEDSGVYFCASSQDRQRYSPLHFGNGTRLTVT.

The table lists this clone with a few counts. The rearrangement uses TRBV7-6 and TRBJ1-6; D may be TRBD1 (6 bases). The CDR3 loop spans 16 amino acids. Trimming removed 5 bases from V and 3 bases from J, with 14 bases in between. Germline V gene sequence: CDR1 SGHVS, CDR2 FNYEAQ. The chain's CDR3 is CASSDGQRRYNSPLHF. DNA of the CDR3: TGTGCCAGCAGCGACGGACAGCGGCGCTATAATTCACCCCTCCACTTT.

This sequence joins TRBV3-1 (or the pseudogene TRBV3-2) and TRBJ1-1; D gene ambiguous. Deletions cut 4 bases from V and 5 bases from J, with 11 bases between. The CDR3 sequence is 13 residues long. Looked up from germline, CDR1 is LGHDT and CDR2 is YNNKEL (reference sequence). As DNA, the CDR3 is TGTGCCAGCAGCCCCCGCGGAAAAACTGAAGCTTTCTTT. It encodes CASSPRGKTEAFF.

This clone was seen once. DNA for the CDR3: TGTGCCAGCAGTTACTCGGTGAAATACGAGCAGTACTTC. This codes for CASSYSVKYEQYF. The V and J genes are TRBV6-5 and TRBJ2-7; the D is unclear. The CDR3 extends over 13 amino acids. Germline V gene lookup returns CDR1 MNHEY and CDR2 SVGAGI. Trimming stripped 0 bases from V and 4 bases from J, with 7 bases between.

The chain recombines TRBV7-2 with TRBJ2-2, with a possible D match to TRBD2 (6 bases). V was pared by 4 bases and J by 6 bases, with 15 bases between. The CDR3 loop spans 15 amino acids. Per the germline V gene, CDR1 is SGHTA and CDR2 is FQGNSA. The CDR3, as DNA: TGTGCCAGCAGCTCGGGACTTATGGGGCCCGGGGAGCTGTTTTTT. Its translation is CASSSGLMGPGELFF.

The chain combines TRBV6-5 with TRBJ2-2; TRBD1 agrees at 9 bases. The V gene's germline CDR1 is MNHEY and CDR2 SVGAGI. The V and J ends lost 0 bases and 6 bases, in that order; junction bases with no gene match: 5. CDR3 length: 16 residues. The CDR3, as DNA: TGTGCCAGCAGTTACTCGGGACAGGGTTCGCCCGGGGAGCTGTTTTTT. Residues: CASSYSGQGSPGELFF.

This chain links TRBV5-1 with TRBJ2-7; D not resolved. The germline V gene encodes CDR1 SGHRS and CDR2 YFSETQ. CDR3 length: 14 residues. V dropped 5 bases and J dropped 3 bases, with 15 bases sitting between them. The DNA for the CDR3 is TGCGCCAGCAGGCCCGGTCTAGTGAACTACGAGCAGTACTTC. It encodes CASRPGLVNYEQYF.

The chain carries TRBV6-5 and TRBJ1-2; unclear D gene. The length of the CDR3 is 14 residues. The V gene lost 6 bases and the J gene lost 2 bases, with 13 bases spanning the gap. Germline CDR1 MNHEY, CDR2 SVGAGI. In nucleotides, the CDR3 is TGTGCCAGCAGCTATACTGGGGAAAACTATGGCTACACCTTC. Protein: CASSYTGENYGYTF.

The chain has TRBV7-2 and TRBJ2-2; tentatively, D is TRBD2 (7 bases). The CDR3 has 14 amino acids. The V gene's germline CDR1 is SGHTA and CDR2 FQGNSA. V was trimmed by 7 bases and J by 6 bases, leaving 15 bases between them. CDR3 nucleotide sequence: TGTGCCAGCATCTTGGGAGGGGGGTCCGGGGAGCTGTTTTTT. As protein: CASILGGGSGELFF.

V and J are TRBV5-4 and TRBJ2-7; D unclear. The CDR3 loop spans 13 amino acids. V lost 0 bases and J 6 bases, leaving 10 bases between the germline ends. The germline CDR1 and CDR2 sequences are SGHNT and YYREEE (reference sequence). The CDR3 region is CASSLAFDPEQYF. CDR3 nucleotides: TGTGCCAGCAGCTTGGCTTTTGATCCCGAGCAGTACTTC.

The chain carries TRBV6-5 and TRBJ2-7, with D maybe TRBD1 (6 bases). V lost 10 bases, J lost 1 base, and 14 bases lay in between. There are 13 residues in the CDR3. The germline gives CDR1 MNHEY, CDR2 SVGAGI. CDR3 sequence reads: CATYRDGSYEQYF. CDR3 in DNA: TGTGCCACGTACAGGGACGGGTCCTACGAGCAGTACTTC.

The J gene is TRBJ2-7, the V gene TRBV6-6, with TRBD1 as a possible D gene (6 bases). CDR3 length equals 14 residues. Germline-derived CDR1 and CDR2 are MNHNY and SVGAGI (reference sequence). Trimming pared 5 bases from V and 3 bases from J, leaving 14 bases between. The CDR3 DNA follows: TGTGCCAGCAGTGGAACCCGCAGGGGCTACGAGCAGTACTTC. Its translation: CASSGTRRGYEQYF.

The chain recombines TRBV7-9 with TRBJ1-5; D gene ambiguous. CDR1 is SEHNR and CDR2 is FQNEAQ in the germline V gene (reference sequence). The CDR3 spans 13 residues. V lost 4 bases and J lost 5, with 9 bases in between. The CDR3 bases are TGTGCCAGCAGCTCTACCCGGGATCAGCCCCAGCATTTT. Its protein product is CASSSTRDQPQHF.

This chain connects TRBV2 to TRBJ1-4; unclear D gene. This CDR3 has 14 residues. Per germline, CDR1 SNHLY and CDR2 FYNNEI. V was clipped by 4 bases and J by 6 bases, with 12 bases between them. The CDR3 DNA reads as TGTGCCAGCAGTGCGGGAGGTAACGATGAAAAACTGTTTTTT. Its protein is CASSAGGNDEKLFF.

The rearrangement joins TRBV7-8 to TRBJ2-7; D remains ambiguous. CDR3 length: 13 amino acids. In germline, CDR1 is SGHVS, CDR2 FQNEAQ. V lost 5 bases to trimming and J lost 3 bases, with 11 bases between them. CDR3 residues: CASSEPSDYEQYF. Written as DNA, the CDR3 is TGTGCCAGCAGCGAACCGTCCGACTACGAGCAGTACTTC.

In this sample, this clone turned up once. The CDR3 protein is CASSTQSPEKLFF. CDR3 in DNA: TGTGCCAGCAGCACCCAGTCCCCTGAAAAACTGTTTTTT. The genes are TRBV3-1 (or the pseudogene TRBV3-2) and TRBJ1-4; D unresolved. The CDR3 loop spans 13 amino acids. Trimming cost V 5 bases and J 7 bases, with 11 bases left between them. Germline lookup yields CDR1 LGHDT and CDR2 YNNKEL (reference sequence).